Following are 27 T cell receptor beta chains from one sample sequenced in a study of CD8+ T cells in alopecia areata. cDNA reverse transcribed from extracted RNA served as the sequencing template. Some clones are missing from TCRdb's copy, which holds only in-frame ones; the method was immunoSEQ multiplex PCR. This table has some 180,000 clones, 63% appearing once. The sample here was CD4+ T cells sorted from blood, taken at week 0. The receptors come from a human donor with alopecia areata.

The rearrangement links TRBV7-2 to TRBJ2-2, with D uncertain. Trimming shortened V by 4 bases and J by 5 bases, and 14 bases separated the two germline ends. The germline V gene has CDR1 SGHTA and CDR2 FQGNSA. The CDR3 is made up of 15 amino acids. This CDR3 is CASSSATIETGELFF. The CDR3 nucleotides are TGTGCCAGCAGCTCGGCCACCATCGAGACCGGGGAGCTGTTTTTT.

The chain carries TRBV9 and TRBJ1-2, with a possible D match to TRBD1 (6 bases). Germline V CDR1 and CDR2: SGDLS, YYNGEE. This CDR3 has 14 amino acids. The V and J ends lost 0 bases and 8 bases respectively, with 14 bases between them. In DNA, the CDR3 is TGTGCCAGCAGCGTAGATGCGGGGGCGCACGGCTACACCTTC. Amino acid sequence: CASSVDAGAHGYTF.

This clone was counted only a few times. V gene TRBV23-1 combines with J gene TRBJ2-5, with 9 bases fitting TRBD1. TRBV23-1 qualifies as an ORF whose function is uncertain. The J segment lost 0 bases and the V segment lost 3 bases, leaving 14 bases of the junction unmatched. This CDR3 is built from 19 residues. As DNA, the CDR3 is TGCGCCAGCAGTCATCCCGGACAGGGGATGGGGGGGTACCAAGAGACCCAGTACTTC. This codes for CASSHPGQGMGGYQETQYF.

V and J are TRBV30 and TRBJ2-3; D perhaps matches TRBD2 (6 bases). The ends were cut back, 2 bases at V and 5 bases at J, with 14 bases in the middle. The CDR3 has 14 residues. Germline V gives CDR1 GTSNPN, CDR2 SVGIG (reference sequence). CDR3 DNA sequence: TGTGCCTGGAGTAAGGTGGGGGGACGAGATACGCAGTATTTT. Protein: CAWSKVGGRDTQYF.

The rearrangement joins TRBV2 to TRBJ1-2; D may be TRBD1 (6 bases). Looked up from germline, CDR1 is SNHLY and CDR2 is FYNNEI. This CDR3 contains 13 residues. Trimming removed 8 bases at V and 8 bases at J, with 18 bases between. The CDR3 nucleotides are TGTGCCAGCGCTGAGGACAGTCTGGAGGGCTACACCTTC. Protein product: CASAEDSLEGYTF.

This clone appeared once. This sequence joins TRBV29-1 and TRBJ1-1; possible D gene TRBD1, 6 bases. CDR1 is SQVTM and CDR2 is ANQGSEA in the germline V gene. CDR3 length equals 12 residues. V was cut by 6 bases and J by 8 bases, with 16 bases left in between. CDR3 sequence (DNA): TGCAGCGTCGCTCTTATGGGGGGCGAAGCTTTCTTT. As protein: CSVALMGGEAFF.

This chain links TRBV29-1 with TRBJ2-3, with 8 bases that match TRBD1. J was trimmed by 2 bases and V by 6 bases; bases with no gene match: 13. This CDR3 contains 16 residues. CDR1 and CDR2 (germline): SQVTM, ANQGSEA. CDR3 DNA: TGCAGCGTGGGATATGAGGGACAGGACTTCACAGATACGCAGTATTTT. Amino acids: CSVGYEGQDFTDTQYF.

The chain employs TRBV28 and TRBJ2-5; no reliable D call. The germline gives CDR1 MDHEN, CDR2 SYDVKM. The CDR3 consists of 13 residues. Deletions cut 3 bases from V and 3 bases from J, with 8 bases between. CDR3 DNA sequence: TGTGCCAGCAGTTTGGGTGGGGAAGAGACCCAGTACTTC. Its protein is CASSLGGEETQYF.

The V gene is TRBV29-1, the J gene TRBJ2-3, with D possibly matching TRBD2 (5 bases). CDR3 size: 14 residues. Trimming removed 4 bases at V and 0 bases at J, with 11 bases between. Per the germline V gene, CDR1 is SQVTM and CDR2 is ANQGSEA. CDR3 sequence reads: CSVGVRGSTDTQYF. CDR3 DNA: TGCAGCGTTGGGGTACGGGGAAGCACAGATACGCAGTATTTT.

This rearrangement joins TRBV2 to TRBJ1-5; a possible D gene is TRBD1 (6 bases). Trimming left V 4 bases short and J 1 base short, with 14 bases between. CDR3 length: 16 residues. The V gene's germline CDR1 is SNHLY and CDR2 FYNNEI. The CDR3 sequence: CASSAGAQGSNQPQHF. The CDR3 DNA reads TGTGCCAGCAGTGCCGGAGCGCAGGGGAGCAATCAGCCCCAGCATTTT.

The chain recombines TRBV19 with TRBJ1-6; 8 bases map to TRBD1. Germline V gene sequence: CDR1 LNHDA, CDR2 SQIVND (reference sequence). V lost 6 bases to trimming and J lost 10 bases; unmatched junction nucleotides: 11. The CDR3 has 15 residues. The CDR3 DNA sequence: TGTGCCAGTAGCAAGGAACGGACAGGGCTCTCACCCCTCCACTTT. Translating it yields CASSKERTGLSPLHF.

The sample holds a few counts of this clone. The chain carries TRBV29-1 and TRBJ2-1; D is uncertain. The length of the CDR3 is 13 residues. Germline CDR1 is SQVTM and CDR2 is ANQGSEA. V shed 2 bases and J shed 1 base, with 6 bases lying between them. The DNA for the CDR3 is TGCAGCGTTGAACTTGTGTCCTACAATGAGCAGTTCTTC. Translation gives CSVELVSYNEQFF.

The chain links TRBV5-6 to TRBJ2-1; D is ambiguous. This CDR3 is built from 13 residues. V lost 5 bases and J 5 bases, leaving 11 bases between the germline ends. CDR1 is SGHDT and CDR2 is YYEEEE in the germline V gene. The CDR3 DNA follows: TGTGCCAGCAGTTTTCCACCTGACAATGAGCAGTTCTTC. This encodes CASSFPPDNEQFF.

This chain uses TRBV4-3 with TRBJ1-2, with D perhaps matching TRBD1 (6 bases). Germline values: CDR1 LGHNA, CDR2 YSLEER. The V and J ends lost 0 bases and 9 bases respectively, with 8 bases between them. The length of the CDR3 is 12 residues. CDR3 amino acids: CASSQEGASYTF. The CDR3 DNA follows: TGCGCCAGCAGCCAAGAGGGGGCTAGCTACACCTTC.

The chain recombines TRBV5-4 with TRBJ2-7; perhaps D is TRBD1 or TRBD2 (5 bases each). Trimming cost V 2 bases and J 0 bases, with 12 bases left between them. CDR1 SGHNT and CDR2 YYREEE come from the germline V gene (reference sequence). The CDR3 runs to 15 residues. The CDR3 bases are TGTGCCAGCAGCTTACGGGGCCTGGGCTCCTACGAGCAGTACTTC. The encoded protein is CASSLRGLGSYEQYF.

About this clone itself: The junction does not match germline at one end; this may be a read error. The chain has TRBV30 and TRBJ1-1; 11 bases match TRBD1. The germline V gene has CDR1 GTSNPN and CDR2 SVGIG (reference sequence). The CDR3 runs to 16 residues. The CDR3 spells CAWARTGGTVKTEAFF. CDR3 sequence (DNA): TGTGCCTGGGCGAGGACAGGGGGCACGGTGAAGACTGAAGCTTTCTTT.

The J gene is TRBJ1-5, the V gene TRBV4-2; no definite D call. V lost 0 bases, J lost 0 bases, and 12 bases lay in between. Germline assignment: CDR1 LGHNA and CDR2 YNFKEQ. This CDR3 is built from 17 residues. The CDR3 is CASSQEWRQYSNQPQHF. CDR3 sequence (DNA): TGTGCCAGCAGCCAAGAATGGCGACAATATAGCAATCAGCCCCAGCATTTT.

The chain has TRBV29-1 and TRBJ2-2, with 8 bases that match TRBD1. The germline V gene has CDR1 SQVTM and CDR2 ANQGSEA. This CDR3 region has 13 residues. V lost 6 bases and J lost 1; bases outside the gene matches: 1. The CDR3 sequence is CSVGQVNTGELFF. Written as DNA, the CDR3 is TGCAGCGTGGGACAGGTGAACACCGGGGAGCTGTTTTTT.

The CDR3: CASSYERTYGYTF. The CDR3 DNA is TGTGCCAGCAGTTACGAGAGGACCTATGGCTACACCTTC. The chain links TRBV6-5 to TRBJ1-2, with D unclear. The length of the CDR3 is 13 residues. Germline CDR1 and CDR2: MNHEY and SVGAGI. V lost 2 bases and J 4 bases, leaving 8 bases between the germline ends.

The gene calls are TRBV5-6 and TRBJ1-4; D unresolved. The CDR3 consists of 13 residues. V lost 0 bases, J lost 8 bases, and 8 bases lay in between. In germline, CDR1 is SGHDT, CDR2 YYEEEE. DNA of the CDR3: TGTGCCAGCAGCTTGGCGTCAACGGAAAAACTGTTTTTT. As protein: CASSLASTEKLFF.

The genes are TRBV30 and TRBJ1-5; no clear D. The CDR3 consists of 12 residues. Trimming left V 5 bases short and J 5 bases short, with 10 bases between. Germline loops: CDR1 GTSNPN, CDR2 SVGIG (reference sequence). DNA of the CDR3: TGTGCCTGGCGGGAGGACGATCAGCCCCAGCATTTT. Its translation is CAWREDDQPQHF. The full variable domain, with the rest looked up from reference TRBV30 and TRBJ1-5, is SQTIHQWPATLVQPVGSPLSLECTVEGTSNPNLYWYRQAAGRGLQLLFYSVGIGQISSEVPQNLSASRPQDRQFILSSKKLLLSDSGFYLCAWREDDQPQHFGDGTRLSIL.

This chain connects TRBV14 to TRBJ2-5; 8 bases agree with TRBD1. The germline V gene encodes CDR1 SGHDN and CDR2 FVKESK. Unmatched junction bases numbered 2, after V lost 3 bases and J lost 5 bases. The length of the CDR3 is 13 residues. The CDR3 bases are TGTGCCAGCAGCCACCGGGACAGGGAGACCCAGTACTTC. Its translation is CASSHRDRETQYF.

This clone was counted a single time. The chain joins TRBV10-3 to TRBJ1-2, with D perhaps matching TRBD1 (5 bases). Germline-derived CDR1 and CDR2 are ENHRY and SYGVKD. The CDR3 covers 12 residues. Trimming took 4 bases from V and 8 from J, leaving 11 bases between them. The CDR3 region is CAISGTGDGYTF. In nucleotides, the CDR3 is TGTGCCATCAGTGGAACGGGGGACGGCTACACCTTC.

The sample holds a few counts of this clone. This CDR3 reads CSVRTGVSGANVLTF. DNA for the CDR3: TGCAGCGTCCGGACTGGCGTCTCTGGGGCCAACGTCCTGACTTTC. This chain connects TRBV29-1 to TRBJ2-6; D perhaps matches TRBD2 (5 bases). CDR1 is SQVTM, CDR2 ANQGSEA, per germline. V lost 6 bases and J lost 0, with 12 bases in between. The length of the CDR3 is 15 residues.

CDR3 sequence (DNA): TGTGCCAGCAGCGATAGCGGGACTTACCAAGAGACCCAGTACTTC. The encoded protein is CASSDSGTYQETQYF. The J gene is TRBJ2-5, the V gene TRBV9; 8 bases align to TRBD2. CDR1 and CDR2 (germline): SGDLS, YYNGEE. The trim removed 3 bases at V and 0 bases at J, leaving 4 bases unmatched. This CDR3 spans 15 amino acids.

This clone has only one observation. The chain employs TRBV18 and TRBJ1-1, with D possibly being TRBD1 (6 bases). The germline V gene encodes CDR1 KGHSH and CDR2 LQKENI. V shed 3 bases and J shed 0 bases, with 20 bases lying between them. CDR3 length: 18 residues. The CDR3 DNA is TGTGCCAGCTCACCCCCAGACCCACAGAGGGGGTTGAACACTGAAGCTTTCTTT. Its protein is CASSPPDPQRGLNTEAFF.

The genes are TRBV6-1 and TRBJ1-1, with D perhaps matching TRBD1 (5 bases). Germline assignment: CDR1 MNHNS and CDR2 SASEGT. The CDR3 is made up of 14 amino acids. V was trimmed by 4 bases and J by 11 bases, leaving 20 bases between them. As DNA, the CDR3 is TGTGCCAGCAGTGGAGACGGGGCCAGGACGAAGGCTTTCTTT. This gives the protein CASSGDGARTKAFF.